The rows below give T cell receptor beta chains drawn from one sample of a study of T cell changes during pregnancy in multiple sclerosis. The data were produced by immunoSEQ multiplex PCR, yet TCRdb's version contains in-frame clones alone and is incomplete. This sample carries around 80,000 clones, 85% to 95% of them seen once, and the ten largest clones take more than 0.75%. The source material was peripheral blood, sampled in the second trimester of pregnancy. The receptors originated from a female donor in good health, enrolled as a control in a pregnancy study. Both conserved end residues are part of each CDR3. A D gene is named only where the DNA matches it firmly. Rows may omit the clone size; those that give it use once, few, many or a size class.

j_gene: TRBJ2-2
v_gene: TRBV7-8
abundance: NA
d_gene: TRBD2
CDR3nt: TGTGCCAGCAGCTTAGTCCTAGCGGGTGACGCCGGGGAGCTGTTTTTT
CDR3aa: CASSLVLAGDAGELFF

j_gene: TRBJ2-2
v_gene: TRBV5-3
abundance: NA
d_gene: NA
CDR3nt: TGTGCCAGAAGCTTGCAGTTAGGGAGGACCGGGGAGCTGTTTTTT
CDR3aa: CARSLQLGRTGELFF

j_gene: TRBJ1-1
v_gene: TRBV19
abundance: NA
d_gene: NA
CDR3nt: TGTGCCAGTAGTCCCCAAGAGAGGTTGAACACTGAAGCTTTCTTT
CDR3aa: CASSPQERLNTEAFF

j_gene: TRBJ2-7
v_gene: TRBV18
abundance: NA
d_gene: NA
CDR3nt: TGTGCCAGCTCAACAGGGAGCTCCTACGAGCAGTACTTC
CDR3aa: CASSTGSSYEQYF

j_gene: TRBJ1-3
v_gene: TRBV2
abundance: NA
d_gene: TRBD1
CDR3nt: TGTGCCAGCAGTGGAAATCGACAGGGTAGAAACACCATATATTTT
CDR3aa: CASSGNRQGRNTIYF

j_gene: TRBJ1-2
v_gene: TRBV7-8
abundance: NA
d_gene: NA
CDR3nt: TGTGCCAGCAGCCTCACAGGCTATGGCTACACCTTC
CDR3aa: CASSLTGYGYTF

j_gene: TRBJ1-5
v_gene: TRBV28
abundance: NA
d_gene: TRBD1
CDR3nt: TGTGCCAGCAGTGGAGGGGGCGAGCCCCAGCATTTT
CDR3aa: CASSGGGEPQHF

j_gene: TRBJ1-1
v_gene: TRBV19
abundance: NA
d_gene: NA
CDR3nt: TGTGCCAGTAGTATCCGTGTAAACACTGAAGCTTTCTTT
CDR3aa: CASSIRVNTEAFF

j_gene: TRBJ1-3
v_gene: TRBV4-1
abundance: once
d_gene: NA
CDR3nt: TGCGCCAGCAGCCAAGGGGGGGGTGGAAACACCATATATTTT
CDR3aa: CASSQGGGGNTIYF

j_gene: TRBJ2-1
v_gene: TRBV6-4
abundance: NA
d_gene: NA
CDR3nt: TGTGCCAGCAGTGGAGGCCTTGGTACCTACAATGAGCAGTTCTTC
CDR3aa: CASSGGLGTYNEQFF